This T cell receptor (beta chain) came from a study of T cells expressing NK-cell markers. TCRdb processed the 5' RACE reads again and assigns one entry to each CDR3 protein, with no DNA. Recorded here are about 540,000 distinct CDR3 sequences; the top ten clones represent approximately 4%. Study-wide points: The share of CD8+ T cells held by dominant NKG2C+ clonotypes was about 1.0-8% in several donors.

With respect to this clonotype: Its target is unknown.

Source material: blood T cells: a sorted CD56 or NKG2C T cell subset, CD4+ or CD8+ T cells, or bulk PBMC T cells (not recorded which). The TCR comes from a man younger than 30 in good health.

The CDR3 is CATSDTGTGPAGELFF. The chain combines TRBV24-1 with TRBJ2-2; without DNA, the TCRdb call of TRBD1 cannot be checked. CDR1 KGHDR and CDR2 SFDVKD come from the germline V gene. The CDR3 length is 16 residues.